This passage covers 22 T cell receptor beta chains from one sample sequenced in a study of shared clonotypes between healthy human individuals (dated by TCRdb to the early 2020s). Library preparation was by the immunoSEQ multiplex PCR assay. TCRdb re-hosts the immuneACCESS table, in-frame sequences only. Its copies lack some clones; in the studies checked, an unresolved V gene accounts for under half of them, and the cause for the rest is not known. Across this sample there are 2 million to 3 million clones, with 93% seen only once. The ten biggest clones cover roughly 0.39% of the sample. Sequenced sample: naive CD4+ T cells from PBMCs. The intended sense of this specimen's cell subset or site label: CD45RA+ positively selected. All receptors derive from a man between 18 and 35 years old in good health. Some clones in this sample may be carry-over from other donors' samples.

The chain recombines TRBV5-1 with TRBJ2-1; 10 bases are shared with TRBD2. This CDR3 has 12 amino acids. The germline CDR1 and CDR2 sequences are SGHRS and YFSETQ. Trimming removed 3 bases from V and 12 bases from J; junction bases left unmatched: 3. The CDR3 region has the DNA TGCGCCAGCAGCTGGCCTAGCGGGGGGCAGTTCTTC. This sequence encodes CASSWPSGGQFF.

This clone was detected only a few times. Other DNA sequences from this sample encode an identical CDR3 as well. V and J are TRBV10-3 and TRBJ2-5; D is unclear. The CDR3 runs 11 residues. The V gene lost 3 bases and the J gene lost 4 bases, with 3 bases spanning the gap. CDR1 is ENHRY, CDR2 SYGVKD, per germline. CDR3: CAISEGETQYF. The CDR3 DNA sequence: TGTGCCATCAGTGAAGGAGAGACCCAGTACTTC.

This chain links TRBV7-7 with TRBJ2-2, with 8 positions matching TRBD2. Germline CDR1 and CDR2: SSHAT and FNYEAQ (reference sequence). The junction had 9 bases not matched to a gene; V was cut back by 5 bases and J by 1 base. The CDR3 is made up of 17 amino acids. CDR3 DNA: TGTGCCAGCAGCCCCCTGATAGCGGGGCGGAACACCGGGGAGCTGTTTTTT. It specifies CASSPLIAGRNTGELFF.

The rearrangement uses TRBV7-3 and TRBJ2-1, with a weak D call TRBD1 (7 bases). The V gene lost 2 bases and the J gene lost 2 bases, with 13 bases spanning the gap. CDR1 is SGHTA and CDR2 is FQGTGA in the germline V gene. The CDR3 loop spans 16 amino acids. The CDR3 spells CASSLGGTAAYNEQFF. The CDR3, as DNA: TGTGCCAGCAGCTTAGGGGGGACAGCGGCCTACAATGAGCAGTTCTTC.

The rearrangement joins TRBV29-1 to TRBJ2-7; D remains ambiguous. V was clipped by 4 bases and J by 3 bases, with 13 bases between them. This CDR3 is built from 13 residues. CDR1 is SQVTM and CDR2 is ANQGSEA in the germline V gene. The DNA of the CDR3 is TGCAGCGTTGCCCCCAGGTTGGTCTACGAGCAGTACTTC. This codes for CSVAPRLVYEQYF.

The V and J genes are TRBV2 and TRBJ2-1; a weak D match, TRBD2 (6 bases). The CDR3 is 15 amino acids. The V end was cut by 9 bases, the J end by 9 bases, with 24 bases between. Germline values: CDR1 SNHLY, CDR2 FYNNEI. Here the CDR3 reads CASYGRGRPELEQFF. CDR3 bases: TGTGCCAGTTATGGCCGAGGGAGGCCCGAGCTTGAGCAGTTCTTC.

The gene calls are TRBV7-9 and TRBJ2-3, with a weak D call TRBD2 (6 bases). CDR1 is SEHNR and CDR2 is FQNEAQ in the germline V gene (reference sequence). Trimming took off 5 bases at V and 0 bases at J, with 21 bases between the two ends. The length of the CDR3 is 18 residues. This CDR3 reads CASSQGSMAGISTDTQYF. The DNA for the CDR3 is TGTGCCAGCAGCCAAGGTTCGATGGCGGGGATAAGCACAGATACGCAGTATTTT.

Note on this clone: Other nucleotide sequences in the sample specify the same CDR3. V is TRBV25-1 and J is TRBJ2-7; D unresolved. The V and J ends lost 1 base and 4 bases respectively, with 5 bases between them. Germline CDR1 is MGHDK and CDR2 is SYGVNS. The CDR3 spans 12 residues. CDR3 loop: CASSELGYEQYF. In nucleotides, the CDR3 is TGTGCCAGCAGTGAATTAGGGTACGAGCAGTACTTC.

The chain employs TRBV5-1 and TRBJ2-4; 10 nucleotides line up with TRBD1. This CDR3 is 15 amino acids long. V was pared by 0 bases and J by 8 bases, with 5 bases of the junction left unmatched. Per the germline V gene, CDR1 is SGHRS and CDR2 is YFSETQ. The DNA of the CDR3 is TGCGCCAGCAGCTTGGAGGGACAGGGGTCGGACATTCAGTACTTC. Translated, it gives CASSLEGQGSDIQYF.

In its sample, this clone was seen once. The chain recombines TRBV7-8 with TRBJ2-3; unclear D gene. The CDR3 is 14 amino acids. Germline V CDR1 and CDR2: SGHVS, FQNEAQ. The ends were cut back, 5 bases at V and 2 bases at J, with 11 bases in the middle. The CDR3 DNA follows: TGTGCCAGCAGCCCCCGAAGACCCACAGATACGCAGTATTTT. Translated, it gives CASSPRRPTDTQYF. Drawing the rest from reference TRBV7-8 and TRBJ2-3, the complete variable domain is GAGVSQSPRYKVAKRGQDVALRCDPISGHVSLFWYQQALGQGPEFLTYFQNEAQLDKSGLPSDRFFAERPEGSVSTLKIQRTQQEDSAVYLCASSPRRPTDTQYFGPGTRLTVL.

The rearrangement joins TRBV6-6 to TRBJ1-4, with D unclear. There are 14 residues in the CDR3. Germline loops: CDR1 MNHNY, CDR2 SVGAGI (reference sequence). Trimming left V 5 bases short and J 8 bases short, with 15 bases between. CDR3 protein: CASSRLSQAEKLFF. The CDR3 region has the DNA TGTGCCAGCAGTCGGTTATCCCAGGCAGAAAAACTGTTTTTT.

The chain combines TRBV4-1 with TRBJ1-4; the D gene is possibly TRBD1 (6 bases). The V and J ends lost 4 bases and 7 bases respectively, with 10 bases between them. Looked up from germline, CDR1 is MGHRA and CDR2 is YSYEKL. The CDR3 is 13 amino acids. CDR3 coding DNA: TGCGCCAGCAGCCGGGTAGGGGGTGAAAAACTGTTTTTT. This sequence encodes CASSRVGGEKLFF.

The gene calls are TRBV4-1 and TRBJ2-7; tentative D call: TRBD2 (6 bases). CDR1 is MGHRA and CDR2 is YSYEKL in the germline V gene. This CDR3 region has 17 residues. The ends were cut back, 0 bases at V and 2 bases at J, with 17 bases in the middle. DNA of the CDR3: TGCGCCAGCAGCCAAGACGCCGAGGGACTGAAAACCTACGAGCAGTACTTC. Translation: CASSQDAEGLKTYEQYF.

CDR3 residues: CAWSVQGATYEQYF. CDR3 bases: TGTGCCTGGAGCGTCCAAGGGGCCACCTACGAGCAGTACTTC. The chain employs TRBV30 and TRBJ2-7; maybe TRBD1 (5 bases). Per the germline V gene, CDR1 is GTSNPN and CDR2 is SVGIG (reference sequence). This CDR3 contains 14 residues. Trimming took off 3 bases at V and 2 bases at J, with 14 bases between the two ends.

This clone has just a few counts. The sample contains more than one DNA sequence encoding this CDR3. The rearrangement joins TRBV5-1 to TRBJ1-1; maybe TRBD1 (5 bases). Germline V gene data show CDR1 as SGHRS and CDR2 as YFSETQ. There are 13 residues in the CDR3. V dropped 4 bases and J dropped 1 base, with 8 bases sitting between them. CDR3 sequence: CASSRTGNTEAFF. The CDR3 DNA is TGCGCCAGCAGCAGAACAGGGAACACTGAAGCTTTCTTT.

CDR3 residues: CAWRGPNKGNEKLFF. In nucleotides, the CDR3 is TGTGCCTGGAGGGGCCCTAACAAGGGTAATGAAAAACTGTTTTTT. This chain links TRBV30 with TRBJ1-4, with unresolved D. Germline-derived CDR1 and CDR2 are GTSNPN and SVGIG (reference sequence). V was pared by 3 bases and J by 4 bases, with 15 bases between. The CDR3 has 15 amino acids.

This clone was seen just once. The V and J genes are TRBV5-1 and TRBJ2-2; TRBD2 agrees at 10 bases. The germline V gene has CDR1 SGHRS and CDR2 YFSETQ. Unmatched junction bases numbered 6, after V lost 0 bases and J lost 4 bases. The CDR3 runs to 17 residues. CDR3 nucleotide sequence: TGCGCCAGCAGCTTGGCTAGCGGGAGTTTGTTCACCGGGGAGCTGTTTTTT. Translating it yields CASSLASGSLFTGELFF.

J is TRBJ1-3 and V is TRBV7-9; D is possibly TRBD1 (6 bases). This CDR3 comprises 18 residues. CDR1 is SEHNR, CDR2 FQNEAQ, per germline (reference sequence). The ends were cut back, 5 bases at V and 0 bases at J, with 20 bases in the middle. The CDR3 region has the DNA TGTGCCAGCAGCGACATTGGGGGCGGGATGTTCTCTGGAAACACCATATATTTT. Translating gives CASSDIGGGMFSGNTIYF.

The CDR3 region is CASSSRAGAQYF. The CDR3 region has the DNA TGTGCCAGCAGCTCCCGAGCGGGTGCGCAGTATTTT. The rearrangement uses TRBV7-3 and TRBJ2-3; TRBD2 is a possible D gene (6 bases). V shed 4 bases and J shed 10 bases, with 12 bases lying between them. From germline, CDR1 is SGHTA and CDR2 FQGTGA. This CDR3 is 12 amino acids long.

The chain combines TRBV5-1 with TRBJ2-7; the match to TRBD1 covers 8 bases. CDR3 size: 15 residues. V lost 4 bases to trimming and J lost 5 bases; unmatched junction nucleotides: 11. Germline V gives CDR1 SGHRS, CDR2 YFSETQ. The CDR3 loop is CASSRGQVPFDEQYF. The DNA for the CDR3 is TGCGCCAGCAGCCGGGGACAGGTTCCATTTGACGAGCAGTACTTC.

The chain employs TRBV18 and TRBJ2-7, with 8 bases matching TRBD2. This CDR3 comprises 18 residues. V shed 6 bases and J 1 base; nucleotides not matched to a gene: 17. The germline gives CDR1 KGHSH, CDR2 LQKENI. The CDR3 loop reads CASSHPAGAGGPSYEQYF. The CDR3 coding sequence is TGTGCCAGCTCCCATCCAGCCGGGGCGGGGGGCCCATCCTACGAGCAGTACTTC. Full variable domain (remainder filled in from reference TRBV18 and TRBJ2-7): NAGVMQNPRHLVRRRGQEARLRCSPMKGHSHVYWYRQLPEEGLKFMVYLQKENIIDESGMPKERFSAEFPKEGPSILRIQQVVRGDSAAYFCASSHPAGAGGPSYEQYFGPGTRLTVT.

V gene TRBV13 combines with J gene TRBJ2-2; D perhaps matches TRBD1 (5 bases). There are 15 residues in the CDR3. Germline CDR1 is PRHDT and CDR2 is FYEKMQ (reference sequence). The ends were cut back, 2 bases at V and 8 bases at J, with 15 bases in the middle. CDR3 DNA sequence: TGTGCCAGCAGCTTAACCCAGATACGGACAGGGGAGCTGTTTTTT. Its protein is CASSLTQIRTGELFF.